This T cell receptor (beta chain) appears in the sequencing data of a study of CD8 T cells in Susac syndrome. Random hexamers served to reverse transcribe about 0.45 to 1 ug RNA. Each CDR3 protein is one row after TCRdb ran MiXCR on the immunoSEQ multiplex PCR reads. The data contain some 120,000 distinct CDR3 sequences, 90% to 95% of them seen just once; the ten biggest clones take up over 0.07%. The TCR originated in a human donor in good health. The sequenced sample was CD4+ T cells from PBMCs.

CDR3 nucleotide sequence: TGTGCCAGCTCCCAGATGACTAGCGGGATGTACGAGCAGTACTTC. The encoded protein is CASSQMTSGMYEQYF. V usage is TRBV14 and J usage is TRBJ2-7; 11 nucleotides align to TRBD2. The CDR3 extends over 15 amino acids. In germline, CDR1 is SGHDN, CDR2 FVKESK. V shed 8 bases, J shed 4 bases, and the junction held 10 bases outside the gene matches. Complete variable domain (other parts from reference TRBV14 and TRBJ2-7): EAGVTQFPSHSVIEKGQTVTLRCDPISGHDNLYWYRRVMGKEIKFLLHFVKESKQDESGMPNNRFLAERTGGTYSTLKVQPAELEDSGVYFCASSQMTSGMYEQYFGPGTRLTVT.